This TCR beta chain comes out of a study of tumor-infiltrating lymphocytes in primary liver carcinoma. By share, this clonotype counts as medium-sized (0.01 to 0.1%). The antigen remains unidentified. Per germline, CDR1 SGHNT and CDR2 YYREEE (reference sequence). The CDR3 is made up of 14 amino acids. The V gene lost 1 base and the J gene lost 4 bases, with 11 bases spanning the gap. Co-extraction of RNA and DNA was performed on about 20-32 mg of unsorted bulk tissue. Donors underwent surgery for histopathologically diagnosed primary liver carcinoma. Study-wide results and limits: Tumors reached a significantly greater top-250-clone fraction than blood did (p = 0.039).

cDNA specific to TCR beta was made from about 550 ng of total RNA, with a constant-region primer employed for priming. Investigators got TCR beta libraries out of three nested multiplex PCR rounds, done with slightly modified ARM-PCR. Primers for the first two PCR rounds were TRBV1-TRBV30 forward primers and a C-beta reverse primer (roughly 10 cycles per round). MiXCR, applied by TCRdb to the multiplex PCR reads, yields one record per CDR3 protein. The sample has about 37,000 distinct CDR3 sequences; around 75% are singletons. This sequence joins TRBV5-4 and TRBJ1-1, with D perhaps matching TRBD1 (6 bases). Sequencing used tumor-adjacent normal liver tissue. The TCR was taken from a man in his forties with primary liver carcinoma and hepatitis B virus infection. The CDR3 loop reads CASSLKGGTTEAFF. DNA of the CDR3: TGTGCCAGCAGCTTGAAAGGGGGGACCACTGAAGCTTTCTTT.